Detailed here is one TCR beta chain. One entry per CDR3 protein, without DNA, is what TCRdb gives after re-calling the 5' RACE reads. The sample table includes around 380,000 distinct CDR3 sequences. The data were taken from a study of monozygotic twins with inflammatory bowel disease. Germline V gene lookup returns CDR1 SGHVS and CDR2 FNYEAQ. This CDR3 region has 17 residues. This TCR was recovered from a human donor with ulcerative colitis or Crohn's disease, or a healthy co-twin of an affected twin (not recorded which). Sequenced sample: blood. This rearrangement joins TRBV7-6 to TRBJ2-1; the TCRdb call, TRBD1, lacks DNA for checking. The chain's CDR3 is CASSLWGPSQGYNEQFF.